What follows is one TCR beta chain and its context. The identical CDR3 is also encoded by other nucleotide sequences in the sample. The sample belongs to a study of shared clonotypes between healthy human individuals. The CDR3 has 15 residues. Germline CDR1 SGHDT, CDR2 YYEEEE. The V and J ends lost 1 base and 5 bases, in that order; junction bases with no gene match: 7. The deep-level immunoSEQ assay was used. TCRdb's copy holds only in-frame clones and misses some; the assay was immunoSEQ multiplex PCR. Of about 960,000 clones listed, about 80% are singletons. The V call is TRBV5-6, the J call TRBJ2-5, with 8 bases matching TRBD2. The clonotype was recovered from a man younger than 30 in good health. Specimen: memory CD4+ T cells sorted from blood. Subset specified: CD45RA-negative fraction. CDR3 sequence: CASSLFQGLVETQYF. As DNA, the CDR3 is TGTGCCAGCAGCTTGTTCCAGGGACTAGTGGAGACCCAGTACTTC.